A single sample gave rise to the 25 T cell receptor beta chains below, sequenced in a study of shared clonotypes between healthy human individuals. Profiling relied on immunoSEQ multiplex PCR, and the TCRdb table lists in-frame clones only, not all of them. This table has some 92,000 clones, more than 45% appearing once. The sample consisted of PBMCs. Receptors were obtained from a middle-aged woman in good health. Some clones in this sample may be carry-over from other donors' samples.

The CDR3 DNA reads TGTGCCATCAGTGAGACATGGGGGCCCGCTAATGGCTACACCTTC. It specifies CAISETWGPANGYTF. The rearrangement links TRBV10-3 to TRBJ1-2, with D possibly matching TRBD1 (6 bases). The ends were cut back, 2 bases at V and 6 bases at J, with 16 bases in the middle. The V gene's germline CDR1 is ENHRY and CDR2 SYGVKD. This CDR3 has 15 residues.

Ten or more counts support this clone. V usage is TRBV30 and J usage is TRBJ2-3; D remains ambiguous. V was clipped by 6 bases and J by 9 bases, with 13 bases between them. Germline V CDR1 and CDR2: GTSNPN, SVGIG (reference sequence). CDR3 length: 11 residues. The CDR3 spells CACSLSHTQYF. The DNA for the CDR3 is TGTGCCTGTTCCCTAAGCCACACGCAGTATTTT.

Only a few counts were recorded for this clone. The rearrangement links TRBV5-1 to TRBJ2-5, with unresolved D. This CDR3 region has 11 residues. V lost 0 bases to trimming and J lost 5 bases, with 2 bases between them. Germline V gene data show CDR1 as SGHRS and CDR2 as YFSETQ. CDR3 bases: TGCGCCAGCAGCTTGGACGAGACCCAGTACTTC. This translates into CASSLDETQYF. Filled out from reference TRBV5-1 and TRBJ2-5, the complete variable domain reads KAGVTQTPRYLIKTRGQQVTLSCSPISGHRSVSWYQQTPGQGLQFLFEYFSETQRNKGNFPGRFSGRQFSNSRSEMNVSTLELGDSALYLCASSLDETQYFGPGTRLLVL.

Notes on this clone: This sequence is one base from a far larger clone and is likely a read error. This chain uses TRBV5-1 with TRBJ1-4; 7 positions agree with TRBD1. V lost 0 bases and J lost 8; bases outside the gene matches: 10. Germline V gene data show CDR1 as SGHRS and CDR2 as YFSETQ. This CDR3 spans 16 amino acids. The CDR3 reads CASSLGFNRGEEKLFF. In DNA, the CDR3 is TGCGCCAGCAGCTTGGGATTCAACAGGGGAGAAGAAAAACTGTTTTTT.

In regard to this clone: Being one base from a much bigger clone, this may be a read error. The genes are TRBV9 and TRBJ2-7, with 9 positions matching TRBD1. The CDR3 runs to 14 residues. V was pared by 5 bases and J by 2 bases, with 5 bases of the junction left unmatched. CDR1 is SGDLS and CDR2 is YYNGEE in the germline V gene. The CDR3, as DNA: TGTGCCAGCAGTGGGACAGGGCACCCCTACGAGCAGTACTTC. This translates into CASSGTGHPYEQYF.

J is TRBJ2-5 and V is TRBV4-1; D uncertain. Germline values: CDR1 MGHRA, CDR2 YSYEKL. Trimming stripped 0 bases from V and 1 base from J, with 9 bases between. The CDR3 is made up of 15 amino acids. This CDR3 is CASSQDRVSQETQYF. The CDR3, as DNA: TGCGCCAGCAGCCAAGATCGGGTCAGCCAAGAGACCCAGTACTTC.

In the case of this clone: A much more abundant neighbour one base away suggests this may be a read error. The sample carries other DNA sequences with the same CDR3. CDR3 nucleotide sequence: TGTGCCAGCAGTTCCGGATACGAGCAGTACTTC. This gives the protein CASSSGYEQYF. The chain uses TRBV28 and TRBJ2-7; no reliable D call. CDR1 and CDR2 (germline): MDHEN, SYDVKM. The CDR3 covers 11 residues. Trimming left V 4 bases short and J 4 bases short, with 5 bases between.

This clone was observed a few times. This chain joins TRBV9 and TRBJ2-5; TRBD2 matches 8 bases. The J call may be incorrect, as the DNA end agrees better with TRBJ2-7. CDR1 and CDR2 (germline): SGDLS, YYNGEE. There are 14 residues in the CDR3. The CDR3 protein is CASSVDGRGNEQYF. CDR3 nucleotides: TGTGCCAGCAGCGTAGACGGGAGGGGCAACGAGCAGTACTTC.

This clone came up a few times. The genes are TRBV5-1 and TRBJ2-2; 8 bases align to TRBD1. The germline gives CDR1 SGHRS, CDR2 YFSETQ. After removal of 3 bases from V and 6 bases from J, the junction contained 1 base not matched to a gene. The length of the CDR3 is 13 residues. The CDR3 here is CASSWTGSGELFF. CDR3 nucleotides: TGCGCCAGCAGCTGGACAGGGTCCGGGGAGCTGTTTTTT. The full variable domain, in which reference TRBV5-1 and TRBJ2-2 provide the parts outside the CDR3, is KAGVTQTPRYLIKTRGQQVTLSCSPISGHRSVSWYQQTPGQGLQFLFEYFSETQRNKGNFPGRFSGRQFSNSRSEMNVSTLELGDSALYLCASSWTGSGELFFGEGSRLTVL.

This clone was recorded a few times. The gene calls are TRBV27 and TRBJ2-7; weak D call: TRBD1 (6 bases). V lost 10 bases and J 7 bases, leaving 20 bases between the germline ends. The CDR3 has 13 amino acids. The germline gives CDR1 MNHEY, CDR2 SMNVEV (reference sequence). CDR3: CAISGHGAREQYF. CDR3 in DNA: TGTGCCATCTCGGGACACGGTGCCCGAGAGCAGTACTTC.

This clone was seen repeatedly, ten times or more. This chain joins TRBV10-2 and TRBJ2-7, with D perhaps TRBD1 (6 bases). CDR1 and CDR2 from the germline V gene are WSHSY and SAAADI. The CDR3 has 12 amino acids. The V and J ends lost 6 bases and 7 bases respectively, with 13 bases between them. This CDR3 is CASSGTGNEQYF. The DNA of the CDR3 is TGCGCCAGCAGCGGAACAGGGAATGAGCAGTACTTC.

The CDR3 region is CASSLAGGENIQYF. In nucleotides, the CDR3 is TGCGCCAGCAGCTTAGCGGGCGGAGAAAACATTCAGTACTTC. The chain links TRBV5-1 to TRBJ2-4, with D tentatively TRBD2 (6 bases). With 2 bases removed from V and 5 bases from J, the gap between germline ends came to 11 bases. The CDR3 extends over 14 amino acids. The germline V gene encodes CDR1 SGHRS and CDR2 YFSETQ.

The chain recombines TRBV18 with TRBJ2-1, with 16 bases matching TRBD2. This CDR3 is 17 amino acids long. Germline V gives CDR1 KGHSH, CDR2 LQKENI. V shed 2 bases, J shed 7 bases, and the junction held 5 bases outside the gene matches. The CDR3 region is CASSPGTSGRAANEQFF. The CDR3 DNA follows: TGTGCCAGCTCACCAGGGACTAGCGGGAGGGCCGCAAATGAGCAGTTCTTC.

This clone occurred many times. Mismatch with germline at one junction end may stem from a read error. This rearrangement joins TRBV29-1 to TRBJ1-2; 8 nucleotides agree with TRBD1. This CDR3 contains 14 residues. Germline CDR1 is SQVTM and CDR2 is ANQGSEA. CDR3 DNA: TGCAGCGTCATCACTAGGACAGGGAACTATGGCTACACCTTT. This sequence encodes CSVITRTGNYGYTF.

The chain recombines TRBV5-1 with TRBJ2-1; 13 positions match TRBD2. V was clipped by 4 bases and J by 4 bases; unmatched bases: 5. There are 16 residues in the CDR3. Germline V CDR1 and CDR2: SGHRS, YFSETQ. This CDR3 reads CASSLGTSGIYNEQFF. The CDR3 DNA follows: TGCGCCAGCAGCCTTGGGACTAGCGGGATTTACAATGAGCAGTTCTTC.

This sequence joins TRBV6-1 and TRBJ2-7; D possibly corresponds to TRBD2 (7 bases). The germline V gene encodes CDR1 MNHNS and CDR2 SASEGT. This CDR3 has 15 residues. V lost 7 bases, J lost 2 bases, and 18 bases lay in between. The CDR3 here is CASTPPSGDTYEQYF. Here the CDR3 DNA reads TGTGCCAGCACTCCCCCGAGCGGGGACACCTACGAGCAGTACTTC.

This clone has a single count. One base away lies a much larger clone, so this may be a sequencing read error. Here the CDR3 reads CGAGSYEQYF. In nucleotides, the CDR3 is TGCGGTGCCGGATCCTACGAGCAGTACTTC. The chain uses TRBV20-1 and TRBJ2-7; D unclear. CDR1 DFQATT and CDR2 SNEGSKA come from the germline V gene (reference sequence). This CDR3 region has 10 residues.

In the case of this clone: This sequence may be a read error, since a much larger clone differs from it by one base. The chain carries TRBV28 and TRBJ1-2; D gene uncertain. This CDR3 region has 13 residues. V lost 5 bases and J lost 13, with 20 bases in between. The V gene's germline CDR1 is MDHEN and CDR2 SYDVKM. The CDR3 DNA follows: TGTGCCAGCAGTCCACTAACTCCTATGGCTACCACCTTC. Its protein product is CASSPLTPMATTF.

The rearrangement links TRBV5-3 to TRBJ2-7; no firm D call. The DNA end favors TRBJ2-1, so the J call may be wrong. TRBV5-3 is sorted into the ORF group, with uncertain function. The length of the CDR3 is 15 residues. The CDR3 sequence: CARSLPNTSYNEQFF. The CDR3 nucleotides read TGTGCCAGAAGCTTGCCCAACACCTCCTACAATGAGCAGTTCTTC.

The V and J genes are TRBV6-5 and TRBJ1-1; D remains ambiguous. CDR3 length: 14 amino acids. Germline V gene data show CDR1 as MNHEY and CDR2 as SVGAGI. V lost 6 bases to trimming and J lost 2 bases, with 13 bases between them. The CDR3: CASRRGNENTEAFF. In DNA, the CDR3 is TGTGCCAGCAGACGGGGAAATGAAAACACTGAAGCTTTCTTT.

This clone has a handful of counts. The gene calls are TRBV30 and TRBJ1-4, with TRBD1 as a possible D gene (5 bases). Trimming stripped 5 bases from V and 5 bases from J, with 15 bases between. The CDR3 extends over 14 amino acids. Germline CDR1 GTSNPN, CDR2 SVGIG (reference sequence). CDR3 bases: TGTGCCTGGGGCACCGGGGGTCGCAATGAAAAACTGTTTTTT. Translating gives CAWGTGGRNEKLFF.

The chain uses TRBV30 and TRBJ2-7; 8 bases line up with TRBD2. V lost 6 bases to trimming and J lost 4 bases; unmatched junction nucleotides: 5. CDR1 and CDR2 (germline): GTSNPN, SVGIG (reference sequence). CDR3 length: 12 residues. The DNA of the CDR3 is TGTGCCTGCGGGGGCGGGAGGTACGAGCAGTACTTC. Translation gives CACGGGRYEQYF.

The rearrangement links TRBV28 to TRBJ1-6; 9 bases align to TRBD1. From germline, CDR1 is MDHEN and CDR2 SYDVKM. The CDR3 has 15 amino acids. Unmatched junction bases numbered 8, after V lost 6 bases and J lost 8 bases. As DNA, the CDR3 is TGTGCCAGCAGCTCCTCCGGGACAGGGTATTCACCCCTCCACTTT. This codes for CASSSSGTGYSPLHF.

This clone was counted many times. V and J are TRBV2 and TRBJ1-4; no firm D call. Germline V lookup: CDR1 SNHLY, CDR2 FYNNEI. CDR3 length equals 12 residues. V lost 4 bases and J 7 bases, leaving 7 bases between the germline ends. The CDR3: CASSVILEKLFF. In DNA, the CDR3 is TGTGCCAGCAGTGTAATTCTTGAAAAACTGTTTTTT.

This clone has only one observation. It differs at one base from a far larger clone, so likely a read error. V is TRBV5-6 and J is TRBJ2-5; no reliable D call. V shed 2 bases and J shed 1 base, with 0 bases lying between them. The CDR3 runs to 11 residues. From germline, CDR1 is SGHDT and CDR2 YYEEEE. In nucleotides, the CDR3 is TGTGCCAGCAGCTTCCAAGAGACCCAGTACTTC. It specifies CASSFQETQYF. Looking up the rest from reference TRBV5-6 and TRBJ2-5 gives the full variable domain: DAGVTQSPTHLIKTRGQQVTLRCSPKSGHDTVSWYQQALGQGPQFIFQYYEEEERQRGNFPDRFSGHQFPNYSSELNVNALLLGDSALYLCASSFQETQYFGPGTRLLVL.